The 22 T cell receptor beta chains below were found in one sample sequenced in a study of T cell changes during pregnancy in multiple sclerosis. Profiled with immunoSEQ multiplex PCR; TCRdb holds only in-frame clones, not every one. The sample contains more than 75,000 clones, about 94% of which appear only once. This specimen was peripheral blood, taken in the third trimester of pregnancy. These receptor sequences come from a female donor with multiple sclerosis, enrolled in a pregnancy study.

The chain carries TRBV5-8 and TRBJ2-4, with 10 nucleotides matching TRBD1. The germline V gene has CDR1 SGHTS and CDR2 YDEGEE. The V segment lost 4 bases and the J segment 12 bases; nucleotides outside the gene matches: 4. The CDR3 is 12 amino acids. This chain's CDR3 is CASSAGTGDQYF. The CDR3 region has the DNA TGTGCCAGCAGCGCCGGGACAGGGGATCAGTACTTC.

The genes are TRBV9 and TRBJ2-1; 9 nucleotides match TRBD2. This CDR3 has 15 residues. Germline values: CDR1 SGDLS, CDR2 YYNGEE. Unmatched junction bases numbered 9, after V lost 3 bases and J lost 8 bases. The CDR3 nucleotides are TGTGCCAGCAGCGACATAGCGGGGGCGGGGGATGAGCAGTTCTTC. The encoded protein is CASSDIAGAGDEQFF.

The J gene is TRBJ2-1, the V gene TRBV7-3; 10 bases are a match to TRBD2. The CDR3 extends over 15 amino acids. V shed 4 bases and J 5 bases; nucleotides not matched to a gene: 5. CDR1 and CDR2 from the germline V gene are SGHTA and FQGTGA. The CDR3 bases are TGTGCCAGCAGCTCCCTAGCGGGGGACCACAATGAGCAGTTCTTC. It encodes CASSSLAGDHNEQFF.

CDR3 bases: TGCGCCAGCAGCTTGGGGGGTGGTAAGGGGCTGGAAGCTTTCTTT. Translated: CASSLGGGKGLEAFF. This chain connects TRBV5-1 to TRBJ1-1; a possible D gene is TRBD1 (5 bases). The CDR3 extends over 15 amino acids. Germline values: CDR1 SGHRS, CDR2 YFSETQ. V was pared by 0 bases and J by 8 bases, with 17 bases between.

This chain joins TRBV7-6 and TRBJ2-1; D is undetermined. V gave up 5 bases and J gave up 8 bases, with 16 bases separating them. The CDR3 sequence is 14 residues long. CDR1 is SGHVS and CDR2 is FNYEAQ in the germline V gene. CDR3 sequence (DNA): TGTGCCAGCAGCCATGGGCTCCCCCCCGATGAGCAGTTCTTC. Translation gives CASSHGLPPDEQFF. Using reference TRBV7-6 and TRBJ2-1 for the parts outside the CDR3, the full variable domain is GAGVSQSPRYKVTKRGQDVALRCDPISGHVSLYWYRQALGQGPEFLTYFNYEAQQDKSGLPNDRFSAERPEGSISTLTIQRTEQRDSAMYRCASSHGLPPDEQFFGPGTRLTVL.

There are a few counts of this clone. The rearrangement links TRBV10-3 to TRBJ1-6; D is undetermined. Germline CDR1 ENHRY, CDR2 SYGVKD. CDR3 length equals 13 residues. V was shortened by 6 bases and J by 8 bases, with 11 bases between the two germline ends. The CDR3 reads CAIRSTLDSPLHF. The CDR3 region has the DNA TGTGCCATCAGATCGACACTAGATTCACCCCTCCACTTT.

Only one count was recorded for this clone. This sequence joins TRBV12-5 and TRBJ2-5, with D maybe TRBD2 (5 bases). V shed 2 bases and J shed 4 bases, with 11 bases lying between them. The CDR3 spans 14 residues. Germline V lookup: CDR1 LGHNT, CDR2 FRNRAP. The CDR3 reads CASGLQAGGETQYF. CDR3 nucleotides: TGTGCTAGTGGTTTGCAGGCGGGCGGAGAGACCCAGTACTTC. Based on the CDR3 plus reference TRBV12-5 and TRBJ2-5, the full variable domain is DARVTQTPRHKVTEMGQEVTMRCQPILGHNTVFWYRQTMMQGLELLAYFRNRAPLDDSGMPKDRFSAEMPDATLATLKIQPSEPRDSAVYFCASGLQAGGETQYFGPGTRLLVL.

The genes are TRBV7-9 and TRBJ2-7; 11 bases agree with TRBD2. This CDR3 has 17 residues. Germline CDR1 and CDR2: SEHNR and FQNEAQ (reference sequence). V shed 0 bases and J 2 bases; nucleotides not matched to a gene: 6. CDR3 amino acids: CASSLAPVAGGAYEQYF. In DNA, the CDR3 is TGTGCCAGCAGCTTAGCCCCTGTAGCGGGGGGGGCCTACGAGCAGTACTTC.

This chain links TRBV2 with TRBJ2-2, with 9 bases fitting TRBD1. Germline values: CDR1 SNHLY, CDR2 FYNNEI. V was pared by 8 bases and J by 5 bases, with 9 bases of the junction left unmatched. The CDR3 has 15 amino acids. The CDR3 is CASVWGQGNTGELFF. The CDR3 DNA follows: TGTGCCAGCGTTTGGGGACAGGGTAATACCGGGGAGCTGTTTTTT.

V gene TRBV11-1 combines with J gene TRBJ2-2; a weak D match, TRBD1 (5 bases). Trimming removed 3 bases from V and 5 bases from J, with 13 bases in between. The germline CDR1 and CDR2 sequences are SGHAT and FQDESV (reference sequence). CDR3 length equals 15 residues. The CDR3 protein is CASSLSRVPTGELFF. The CDR3 DNA reads TGTGCCAGCAGCTTGTCCAGGGTACCGACCGGGGAGCTGTTTTTT. Variable domain in full (rest from reference TRBV11-1 and TRBJ2-2): EAEVAQSPRYKITEKSQAVAFWCDPISGHATLYWYRQILGQGPELLVQFQDESVVDDSQLPKDRFSAERLKGVDSTLKIQPAELGDSAMYLCASSLSRVPTGELFFGEGSRLTVL.

The CDR3 DNA reads TGTGCCAGCAGAGCTTGGGGAGACAGGTCAGGTGGCTATGGCTACACCTTC. Amino acids: CASRAWGDRSGGYGYTF. V usage is TRBV2 and J usage is TRBJ1-2; maybe TRBD1 (6 bases). The V and J ends lost 6 bases and 4 bases respectively, with 24 bases between them. This CDR3 spans 17 amino acids. CDR1 is SNHLY, CDR2 FYNNEI, per germline.

This sequence joins TRBV5-6 and TRBJ2-7, with D maybe TRBD1 (5 bases). The CDR3 consists of 17 residues. The V gene lost 0 bases and the J gene lost 3 bases, with 19 bases spanning the gap. The germline V gene encodes CDR1 SGHDT and CDR2 YYEEEE. CDR3 bases: TGTGCCAGCAGCTTGGAGGGGCAGGGCATTCGGATCTACGAGCAGTACTTC. Encoded protein: CASSLEGQGIRIYEQYF.

V is TRBV27 and J is TRBJ2-5; 14 positions match TRBD2. J gave up 3 bases and V 4 bases, and 13 bases lay outside the gene matches. The CDR3 is made up of 19 amino acids. CDR1 MNHEY and CDR2 SMNVEV come from the germline V gene (reference sequence). CDR3 region: CASSSLVRLAGGVKETQYF. The CDR3 bases are TGTGCCAGCAGTTCCCTCGTCCGACTAGCGGGGGGGGTGAAAGAGACCCAGTACTTC.

The chain joins TRBV27 to TRBJ1-5, with D possibly TRBD1 on 5 matching bases. The CDR3 is 15 residues long. Trimming pared 6 bases from V and 5 bases from J, leaving 17 bases between. Germline V lookup: CDR1 MNHEY, CDR2 SMNVEV (reference sequence). The DNA for the CDR3 is TGTGCCAGCAGAGAGCAGGGCGGAATAGATCAGCCCCAGCATTTT. Protein product: CASREQGGIDQPQHF.

The chain has TRBV5-6 and TRBJ1-1, with TRBD1 matching over 9 bases. With V trimmed by 5 bases and J by 4 bases, 9 bases remained unmatched. The germline V gene has CDR1 SGHDT and CDR2 YYEEEE. This CDR3 contains 15 residues. The CDR3 loop reads CASSGDRDWGTEAFF. The CDR3 bases are TGTGCCAGCAGTGGGGACAGGGATTGGGGCACTGAAGCTTTCTTT.

This clone has just one count. The gene calls are TRBV7-2 and TRBJ1-2; D gene unclear. Trimming took 4 bases from V and 1 from J, leaving 13 bases between them. The germline gives CDR1 SGHTA, CDR2 FQGNSA. The CDR3 is 15 residues long. CDR3: CASSYTPTNNYGYTF. The CDR3 DNA reads TGTGCCAGCAGCTATACTCCGACAAATAACTATGGCTACACCTTC.

The J gene is TRBJ2-2, the V gene TRBV27, with 7 nucleotides matching TRBD1. This CDR3 spans 13 amino acids. Germline CDR1 is MNHEY and CDR2 is SMNVEV (reference sequence). CDR3 in DNA: TGTGCGGCGGCAGGGGGTTGGTCCGGGGAGCTGTTTTTT. Amino acids: CAAAGGWSGELFF.

The chain combines TRBV5-1 with TRBJ1-2, with 9 bases matching TRBD1. Germline CDR1 reads SGHRS; CDR2 reads YFSETQ. This CDR3 has 16 amino acids. The V segment lost 2 bases and the J segment 6 bases; nucleotides outside the gene matches: 11. DNA for the CDR3: TGCGCCAGCAGCTTATACGACAGGGGGTATGGAAATGGCTACACCTTC. Protein product: CASSLYDRGYGNGYTF.

The V call is TRBV14, the J call TRBJ1-2; D not certain. Germline CDR1 is SGHDN and CDR2 is FVKESK. The CDR3 length is 13 residues. Trimming pared 0 bases from V and 5 bases from J, leaving 7 bases between. CDR3 sequence: CASSQEARYGYTF. The CDR3 DNA is TGTGCCAGCAGCCAAGAGGCACGTTATGGCTACACCTTC.

J is TRBJ1-2 and V is TRBV7-2; 10 nucleotides line up with TRBD1. V lost 5 bases and J lost 4; bases outside the gene matches: 13. The CDR3 runs 17 residues. Germline V gene lookup returns CDR1 SGHTA and CDR2 FQGNSA. The CDR3, as DNA: TGTGCCAGCAGCCTAACCGGGACAGGGGACCCTAGCTATGGCTACACCTTC. This codes for CASSLTGTGDPSYGYTF.

In this sample, this clone turned up once. The genes are TRBV4-1 and TRBJ1-4; 7 bases are a match to TRBD1. CDR1 MGHRA and CDR2 YSYEKL come from the germline V gene. V was clipped by 3 bases and J by 7 bases; unmatched bases: 8. The CDR3 runs 15 residues. CDR3 DNA: TGCGCCAGCAGCCAGTTACGGACAGGCCTTGAAAAACTGTTTTTT. Translation: CASSQLRTGLEKLFF.

J is TRBJ1-3 and V is TRBV6-1; TRBD1 matches 7 bases. The CDR3 has 18 amino acids. In germline, CDR1 is MNHNS, CDR2 SASEGT. J was trimmed by 4 bases and V by 0 bases; bases with no gene match: 12. CDR3 protein: CASSEARTGTIEGNTIYF. The CDR3 DNA is TGTGCCAGCAGTGAAGCGCGGACAGGAACAATCGAAGGAAACACCATATATTTT.